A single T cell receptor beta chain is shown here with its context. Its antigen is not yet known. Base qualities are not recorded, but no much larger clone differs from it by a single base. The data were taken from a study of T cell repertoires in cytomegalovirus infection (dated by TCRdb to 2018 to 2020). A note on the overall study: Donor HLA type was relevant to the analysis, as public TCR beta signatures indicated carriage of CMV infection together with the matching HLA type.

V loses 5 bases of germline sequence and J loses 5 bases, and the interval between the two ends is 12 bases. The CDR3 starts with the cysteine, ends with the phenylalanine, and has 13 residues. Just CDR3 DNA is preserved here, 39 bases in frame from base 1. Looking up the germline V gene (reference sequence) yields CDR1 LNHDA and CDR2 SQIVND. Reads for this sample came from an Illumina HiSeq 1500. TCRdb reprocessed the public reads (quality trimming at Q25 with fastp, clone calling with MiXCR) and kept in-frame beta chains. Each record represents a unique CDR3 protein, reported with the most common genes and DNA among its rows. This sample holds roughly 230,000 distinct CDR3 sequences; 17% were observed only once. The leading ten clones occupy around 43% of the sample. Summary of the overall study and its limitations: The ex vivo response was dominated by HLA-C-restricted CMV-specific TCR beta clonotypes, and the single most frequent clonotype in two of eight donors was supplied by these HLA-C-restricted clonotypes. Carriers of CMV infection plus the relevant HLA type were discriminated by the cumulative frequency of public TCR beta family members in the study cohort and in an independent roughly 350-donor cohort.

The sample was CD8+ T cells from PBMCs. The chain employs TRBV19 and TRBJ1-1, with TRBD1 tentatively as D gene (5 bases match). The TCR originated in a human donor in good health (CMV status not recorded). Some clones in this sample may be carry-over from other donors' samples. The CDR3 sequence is CASSDRGGTEAFF. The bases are TGTGCCAGTAGTGATCGGGGGGGGACTGAAGCTTTCTTT.